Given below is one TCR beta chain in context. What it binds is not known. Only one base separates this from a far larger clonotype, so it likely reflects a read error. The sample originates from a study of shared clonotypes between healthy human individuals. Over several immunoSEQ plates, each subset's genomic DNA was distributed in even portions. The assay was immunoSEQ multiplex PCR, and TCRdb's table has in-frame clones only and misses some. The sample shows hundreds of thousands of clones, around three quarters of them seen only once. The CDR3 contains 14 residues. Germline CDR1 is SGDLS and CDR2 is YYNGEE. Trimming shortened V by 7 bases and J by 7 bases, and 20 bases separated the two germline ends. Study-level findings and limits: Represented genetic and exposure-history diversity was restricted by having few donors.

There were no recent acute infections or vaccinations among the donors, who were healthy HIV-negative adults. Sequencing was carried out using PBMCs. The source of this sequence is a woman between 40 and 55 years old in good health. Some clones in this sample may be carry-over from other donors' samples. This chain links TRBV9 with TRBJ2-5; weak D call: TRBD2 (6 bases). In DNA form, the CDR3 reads TGTGCCAGCGGAGGGGTCGGAACCGTGAGGACCCAGTACTTC. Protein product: CASGGVGTVRTQYF.